The source of this T cell receptor beta chain is a study of T-cell memory formation after mild COVID-19. Findings and caveats of the study: The finding that pre-infection memory included some responding clones suggested that cross-reactive memory joined. CD8+ contracting clones occupied EMRA, while CD4+ ones occupied mainly CM and EM.

CDR1 SGHKS and CDR2 YYEKEE come from the germline V gene (reference sequence). The CDR3 sequence is 12 residues long. The germline V and J ends were trimmed by 4 bases and 6 bases, with 10 bases remaining between them. This clonotype occurred a few times. The antigen remains unidentified. TCRdb independently ran MiXCR on the 5' RACE reads; one entry per CDR3 protein. The table lists some 64,000 distinct CDR3 sequences, about a tenth of them singletons. Sequenced input: PBMCs or a T cell subset sorted from them (not recorded which). The clonotype originates from a man aged 18 to 30 who had mild COVID-19 (a few samples of this study predate the infection). Cell type and time point are not known. The rearrangement links TRBV5-5 to TRBJ1-2; a weak D match, TRBD1 (6 bases). CDR3 sequence: CASSLRGDGYTF. As DNA, the CDR3 is TGTGCCAGCAGCCTCAGGGGAGATGGCTACACCTTC. The full variable domain, rest sourced from reference TRBV5-5 and TRBJ1-2, is DAGVTQSPTHLIKTRGQQVTLRCSPISGHKSVSWYQQVLGQGPQFIFQYYEKEERGRGNFPDRFSARQFPNYSSELNVNALLLGDSALYLCASSLRGDGYTFGSGTRLTVV.